Shown below are 20 T cell receptor beta chains from a single sample sequenced in a study of CD8+ T cells in alopecia areata. RNA extraction was followed by reverse transcription into cDNA, which acted as the sequencing template. The table came from immunoSEQ multiplex PCR; TCRdb's copy has only in-frame clones and leaves some out. This table has about 200,000 clones, approximately 38% appearing once. The treatment: oral pan-JAK inhibitor, 5-10 mg twice daily. This specimen consisted of CD4+ T cells sorted from blood, obtained at approximately week 30, from a patient treated with tofacitinib. The source of these receptors is a human donor with alopecia areata.

Here the CDR3 DNA reads TGCGCCAGCAGCATCGGTGGGGCCAACGTCCTGACTTTC. Amino acids: CASSIGGANVLTF. This chain uses TRBV5-1 with TRBJ2-6; D unresolved. The CDR3 is 13 residues long. Germline lookup yields CDR1 SGHRS and CDR2 YFSETQ. V lost 4 bases, J lost 3 bases, and 5 bases lay in between.

The chain has TRBV5-1 and TRBJ2-7, with 10 positions matching TRBD2. This CDR3 spans 16 amino acids. The V gene's germline CDR1 is SGHRS and CDR2 YFSETQ. The J segment lost 5 bases and the V segment lost 0 bases, leaving 8 bases of the junction unmatched. Here the CDR3 reads CASSLDGLAVENEQYF. The CDR3, as DNA: TGCGCCAGCAGCTTGGATGGACTAGCGGTAGAGAACGAGCAGTACTTC.

This clone has only a few counts. The rearrangement uses TRBV7-9 and TRBJ1-5, with D possibly being TRBD1 (5 bases). Germline V gives CDR1 SEHNR, CDR2 FQNEAQ (reference sequence). V lost 10 bases and J lost 2, with 18 bases in between. The CDR3 loop spans 15 amino acids. The CDR3 loop reads CATSLGGGRNQPQHF. In DNA form, the CDR3 reads TGTGCCACCTCCCTGGGTGGGGGTCGCAATCAGCCCCAGCATTTT.

A few counts support this clone. J is TRBJ2-2 and V is TRBV27, with 8 bases aligning to TRBD1. Looked up from germline, CDR1 is MNHEY and CDR2 is SMNVEV (reference sequence). V lost 5 bases and J lost 6; bases outside the gene matches: 5. There are 14 residues in the CDR3. This CDR3 is CASSPRTGSGELFF. CDR3 nucleotide sequence: TGTGCCAGCAGTCCCCGGACAGGGTCCGGGGAGCTGTTTTTT.

J is TRBJ1-2 and V is TRBV7-6; D is uncertain. With 4 bases removed from V and 6 bases from J, the gap between germline ends came to 9 bases. Germline V gene sequence: CDR1 SGHVS, CDR2 FNYEAQ. This CDR3 has 12 residues. CDR3 coding DNA: TGTGCCAGCAGCTCAGGAGGCCATGGCTACACCTTC. The encoded protein is CASSSGGHGYTF. Drawing the rest from reference TRBV7-6 and TRBJ1-2, the complete variable domain is GAGVSQSPRYKVTKRGQDVALRCDPISGHVSLYWYRQALGQGPEFLTYFNYEAQQDKSGLPNDRFSAERPEGSISTLTIQRTEQRDSAMYRCASSSGGHGYTFGSGTRLTVV.

As for this clone: Other DNA sequences in this specimen translate into the identical CDR3. The V and J genes are TRBV5-1 and TRBJ2-3, with D perhaps given as TRBD1 or TRBD2 (5 bases each). The CDR3 sequence is 14 residues long. V shed 4 bases and J shed 6 bases, with 15 bases lying between them. From germline, CDR1 is SGHRS and CDR2 YFSETQ. The CDR3 loop is CASSPGTTADTQYF. The CDR3 coding sequence is TGCGCCAGCAGCCCCGGGACCACTGCGGATACGCAGTATTTT.

This clone occurred a few times. V gene TRBV27 combines with J gene TRBJ1-1; the D gene is possibly TRBD1 (6 bases). V was shortened by 6 bases and J by 0 bases, with 14 bases between the two germline ends. The CDR3 has 15 residues. Germline CDR1 MNHEY, CDR2 SMNVEV (reference sequence). CDR3 in DNA: TGTGCCAGCAGCTGGACAGCCGCAATGAACACTGAAGCTTTCTTT. Translation: CASSWTAAMNTEAFF.

This clone was detected a few times. Compared with germline, one end of the junction differs, possibly owing to a read error. V is TRBV30 and J is TRBJ2-7, with 10 bases fitting TRBD1. Per germline, CDR1 GTSNPN and CDR2 SVGIG (reference sequence). The CDR3 extends over 12 amino acids. For the CDR3, the DNA is TGTGCCTGGAGCGGGACAGGGGATAAGTTGGACTTC. It codes for CAWSGTGDKLDF.

This clone was found a few times. The chain uses TRBV19 and TRBJ1-1; TRBD1 aligns across 7 bases. The CDR3 is made up of 14 amino acids. The germline CDR1 and CDR2 sequences are LNHDA and SQIVND (reference sequence). Unmatched junction bases numbered 7, after V lost 9 bases and J lost 0 bases. As DNA, the CDR3 is TGTGCCAGCGTCACAGGGGCCCTGAACACTGAAGCTTTCTTT. It codes for CASVTGALNTEAFF.

This clone was seen a few times. Other DNA sequences in this sample translate to the same CDR3. The chain links TRBV5-1 to TRBJ1-2; TRBD1 might be the D (6 bases). The CDR3 runs 15 residues. Germline CDR1 reads SGHRS; CDR2 reads YFSETQ. With 0 bases removed from V and 3 bases from J, the gap between germline ends came to 12 bases. In nucleotides, the CDR3 is TGCGCCAGCAGCTTGGATAGCCAGGGGCACTATGGCTACACCTTC. Encoded protein: CASSLDSQGHYGYTF.

The table lists this clone with a few counts. The rearrangement joins TRBV4-2 to TRBJ1-4, with 7 bases aligning to TRBD1. Germline lookup yields CDR1 LGHNA and CDR2 YNFKEQ. The junction had 6 bases not matched to a gene; V was cut back by 4 bases and J by 7 bases. The CDR3 spans 14 residues. The CDR3, as DNA: TGTGCCAGCAGCCGGTCGACAGGGTCTGAAAAACTGTTTTTT. Protein product: CASSRSTGSEKLFF.

This clone was counted only a few times. An end of the junction differs from the germline gene, which may be a read error. The J gene is TRBJ2-7, the V gene TRBV29-1, with D unclear. Germline-derived CDR1 and CDR2 are SQVTM and ANQGSEA. This CDR3 spans 12 amino acids. The CDR3 sequence: CSVKDPGREQYF. CDR3 DNA: TGCAGCGTTAAAGACCCTGGGCGGGAGCAGTACTTC.

The chain has TRBV2 and TRBJ1-2, with D hard to call. Germline V gene lookup returns CDR1 SNHLY and CDR2 FYNNEI. V was shortened by 7 bases and J by 4 bases, with 13 bases between the two germline ends. This CDR3 has 13 residues. The CDR3 is CASTPTPVYGYTF. CDR3 coding DNA: TGTGCCAGCACTCCTACCCCCGTCTATGGCTACACCTTC.

This clone was seen more than once but under ten times. The chain carries TRBV29-1 and TRBJ1-2, with TRBD1 identical over 7 bases. This CDR3 spans 13 amino acids. CDR1 is SQVTM, CDR2 ANQGSEA, per germline. The V segment lost 8 bases and the J segment 6 bases; nucleotides outside the gene matches: 12. The CDR3 spells CSLRGTDWDGYTF. Here the CDR3 DNA reads TGCAGCCTCAGGGGGACGGACTGGGATGGCTACACCTTC.

The chain couples TRBV25-1 to TRBJ1-5; weak D call: TRBD1 (6 bases). Trimming shortened V by 5 bases and J by 4 bases, and 9 bases separated the two germline ends. Germline CDR1 is MGHDK and CDR2 is SYGVNS. This CDR3 region has 13 residues. In DNA, the CDR3 is TGTGCCAGCAGTATCAGGGGTAATCAGCCCCAGCATTTT. Amino acids: CASSIRGNQPQHF. Based on the CDR3 plus reference TRBV25-1 and TRBJ1-5, the full variable domain is EADIYQTPRYLVIGTGKKITLECSQTMGHDKMYWYQQDPGMELHLIHYSYGVNSTEKGDLSSESTVSRIRTEHFPLTLESARPSHTSQYLCASSIRGNQPQHFGDGTRLSIL.

This clone was detected only a few times. This chain uses TRBV19 with TRBJ2-2; 8 bases align to TRBD2. Germline loops: CDR1 LNHDA, CDR2 SQIVND (reference sequence). The CDR3 loop spans 19 amino acids. With 7 bases clipped from V and 3 bases from J, the junction kept 19 bases outside the gene matches. In DNA, the CDR3 is TGTGCCAGTACCCCCCGTAGCCCCGCAAGCGGGGGATACACCGGGGAGCTGTTTTTT. It yields the protein CASTPRSPASGGYTGELFF.

This clone was picked up a small number of times. The chain combines TRBV5-1 with TRBJ2-7; D is ambiguous. CDR3 size: 14 residues. V lost 2 bases to trimming and J lost 2 bases, with 11 bases between them. Germline CDR1 and CDR2: SGHRS and YFSETQ. CDR3 in amino acids: CASSLGDTAYEQYF. The CDR3 DNA follows: TGCGCCAGCAGCTTAGGTGACACAGCCTACGAGCAGTACTTC.

In its sample, this clone was seen a few times. The gene calls are TRBV11-2 and TRBJ2-7; weak D call: TRBD1 (5 bases). In germline, CDR1 is SGHAT, CDR2 FQNNGV. Between the trimmed V and J ends, which lost 5 bases and 3 bases, there was a span of 11 bases. CDR3 length: 13 residues. CDR3 loop: CASSTRRGYEQYF. The CDR3, as DNA: TGTGCCAGCAGCACAAGAAGGGGCTACGAGCAGTACTTC.

V gene TRBV30 combines with J gene TRBJ1-1; 7 bases map to TRBD1. The junction had 6 bases not matched to a gene; V was cut back by 5 bases and J by 0 bases. In germline, CDR1 is GTSNPN, CDR2 SVGIG (reference sequence). The CDR3 has 14 residues. CDR3 nucleotide sequence: TGTGCCTGGGGGACCGACAGGGTGAACACTGAAGCTTTCTTT. Translation gives CAWGTDRVNTEAFF.

This chain joins TRBV11-2 and TRBJ2-3, with a weak D call TRBD1 (5 bases). With 3 bases removed from V and 1 base from J, the gap between germline ends came to 17 bases. CDR1 and CDR2 from the germline V gene are SGHAT and FQNNGV. The CDR3 length is 17 residues. The CDR3 nucleotides read TGTGCCAGCAGCTTGGTACGCGTGGGGCAGGGCACAGATACGCAGTATTTT. Translating gives CASSLVRVGQGTDTQYF.